These T cell receptor beta chains were read from a single sample in a study of stem cell transplantation in POMP-related autoinflammatory disease. This table comes from immunoSEQ multiplex PCR, and its TCRdb copy is limited to in-frame clones, with some not included. Among tens of thousands of clones listed, approximately 91% were seen once. The specimen was CD4+ T cells from PBMCs, collected after stem cell transplantation. These TCRs come from a human patient with POMP-related autoinflammation and immune dysregulation (PRAID). Some of these T cells may belong to the graft donor. Both conserved end residues are part of each CDR3. D genes are given only for firm matches. The size of a clone is reported for some rows only, either as once, few or many, or as a class for expanded clones.

V gene	clone size	J gene	D gene	CDR3 protein	CDR3 DNA
TRBV7-9	-	TRBJ2-2	-	CAFPSHANTGELFF	TGTGCCTTCCCGAGTCATGCGAACACCGGGGAGCTGTTTTTT
TRBV5-6	few	TRBJ2-7	-	CASSRDPPYEQYF	TGTGCCAGCTCCAGGGACCCCCCGTACGAGCAGTACTTC
TRBV9	-	TRBJ2-5	-	CASSVGAGETQYF	TGTGCCAGCAGCGTAGGAGCGGGAGAGACCCAGTACTTC
TRBV19	-	TRBJ2-7	TRBD1	CASSIRDSEQYF	TGTGCCAGTAGTATTCGGGACAGCGAGCAGTACTTC
TRBV3-1/TRBV3-2	-	TRBJ2-7	-	CASSQDMAGTYEQYF	TGTGCCAGCAGCCAAGACATGGCGGGAACCTACGAGCAGTACTTC
TRBV14	-	TRBJ1-3	-	CASSQVGNTIYF	TGTGCCAGCAGCCAAGTCGGAAACACCATATATTTT
TRBV14	few	TRBJ2-7	TRBD2	CASSHSGRAREQYF	TGTGCCAGCAGCCATAGCGGGAGGGCCCGCGAGCAGTACTTC
TRBV7-9	-	TRBJ2-4	TRBD2	CASSFLAGGPVIQYF	TGTGCCAGCAGCTTCTTAGCGGGAGGGCCAGTTATTCAGTACTTC
TRBV29-1	-	TRBJ2-1	-	CSVALRQLSYNEQFF	TGCAGCGTTGCCCTACGACAGCTCTCCTACAATGAGCAGTTCTTC
TRBV7-9	-	TRBJ2-3	-	CASSPLSSGSGTDTQYF	TGTGCCAGCAGCCCATTATCGTCAGGGTCGGGCACAGATACGCAGTATTTT
TRBV6-5	few	TRBJ1-3	TRBD1	CASSYSGQLGNTIYF	TGTGCCAGCAGTTACTCGGGACAGCTCGGAAACACCATATATTTT
TRBV7-9	-	TRBJ2-7	TRBD1	CASSTRQGTNYEQYF	TGTGCCAGCAGCACCCGACAGGGAACGAATTACGAGCAGTACTTC
TRBV4-1	-	TRBJ2-5	TRBD2	CASSPGVAGGQETQYF	TGCGCCAGCAGCCCCGGAGTAGCGGGGGGGCAAGAGACCCAGTACTTC
TRBV7-9	-	TRBJ1-4	TRBD1	CASSDRAVNEKLFF	TGTGCCAGCAGCGACAGGGCCGTTAATGAAAAACTGTTTTTT
TRBV15	-	TRBJ2-1	-	CATSTIGSVRGDEQFF	TGTGCCACCAGCACCATTGGGAGCGTGAGAGGCGATGAGCAGTTCTTC
TRBV28	-	TRBJ2-7	TRBD1	CASSAPGQGGYEQYF	TGTGCCAGCAGTGCGCCGGGACAGGGGGGATACGAGCAGTACTTC
TRBV14	-	TRBJ2-1	TRBD2	CASSQDTTSGVYNEQFF	TGTGCCAGCAGCCAAGATACGACTAGCGGAGTTTACAATGAGCAGTTCTTC
TRBV7-2	-	TRBJ2-7	TRBD1	CASSLWTGPNEQYF	TGTGCCAGCAGCTTATGGACAGGGCCCAACGAGCAGTACTTC
TRBV28	-	TRBJ2-1	-	CASSPGADEQFF	TGTGCCAGCAGTCCAGGAGCGGATGAGCAGTTCTTC
TRBV5-1	-	TRBJ1-4	TRBD1	CASSSNYPTGVNEKLFF	TGCGCCAGCAGCTCGAACTACCCGACAGGGGTTAATGAAAAACTGTTTTTT
TRBV11-1	-	TRBJ2-1	TRBD1	CASSLIGTGWYNEQFF	TGTGCCAGCAGCTTAATAGGGACAGGCTGGTACAATGAGCAGTTCTTC
TRBV19	-	TRBJ2-3	-	CASSSRPGTDTQYF	TGTGCCAGTAGTAGCCGACCCGGTACAGATACGCAGTATTTT
TRBV9	-	TRBJ2-2	TRBD1	CASSFFRGPTGELFF	TGTGCCAGCAGCTTCTTCAGGGGGCCCACCGGGGAGCTGTTTTTT
TRBV28	-	TRBJ2-1	-	CASTLDPYNEQFF	TGTGCCAGCACCCTGGACCCCTACAATGAGCAGTTCTTC
TRBV27	-	TRBJ1-2	-	CATSKGHRVGRGYTF	TGTGCCACTTCGAAAGGGCACAGGGTAGGTCGGGGCTACACCTTC
TRBV5-6	-	TRBJ2-4	-	CASSLRGRRNIQYF	TGTGCCAGCAGCTTGAGGGGTCGGAGAAACATTCAGTACTTC
TRBV5-1	once	TRBJ2-2	-	CASSLRGYGTGELFF	TGCGCCAGCAGCTTGCGGGGGTACGGCACCGGGGAGCTGTTTTTT
TRBV29-1	-	TRBJ1-4	-	CSVEDLQSDEKLFF	TGCAGCGTTGAAGATCTTCAATCCGATGAAAAACTGTTTTTT
TRBV6-5	-	TRBJ1-2	-	CASRPDRASGYTF	TGTGCCAGCAGACCCGACAGAGCTTCTGGCTACACCTTC
TRBV6-5	-	TRBJ1-5	-	CACANSGSNQPQHF	TGTGCCTGCGCGAACTCAGGGAGCAATCAGCCCCAGCATTTT
TRBV15	-	TRBJ1-6	TRBD1	CATGQGYNSPLHF	TGTGCCACCGGACAGGGGTACAATTCACCCCTCCACTTT
TRBV29-1	-	TRBJ1-1	TRBD1	CSVEDRWTGLNTEAFF	TGCAGCGTTGAAGACCGCTGGACAGGGCTGAACACTGAAGCTTTCTTT
TRBV5-1	-	TRBJ2-1	TRBD1	CASSLDGTDNEQFF	TGCGCCAGCAGCTTGGATGGGACAGACAATGAGCAGTTCTTC
TRBV11-2	-	TRBJ2-3	TRBD2	CASSCKREGLIWADTQYF	TGTGCCAGCAGTTGTAAGCGGGAGGGCCTGATTTGGGCAGATACGCAGTATTTT
TRBV2	-	TRBJ2-1	-	CASSELQDEQFF	TGTGCCAGCAGTGAACTGCAGGATGAGCAGTTCTTC
TRBV5-8	-	TRBJ2-3	-	CASSLREPDTQYF	TGTGCCAGCAGCTTAAGGGAGCCAGATACGCAGTATTTT
TRBV10-2	-	TRBJ2-1	TRBD2	CASGGLAPSSYNEQFF	TGCGCCAGCGGGGGACTAGCGCCTAGCTCCTACAATGAGCAGTTCTTC
TRBV3-1/TRBV3-2	-	TRBJ2-3	-	CASSQDLGAGTDTQYF	TGTGCCAGCAGCCAAGATCTAGGGGCAGGCACAGATACGCAGTATTTT
TRBV5-8	-	TRBJ1-3	-	CASSWGGGSSGNTIYF	TGTGCCAGCAGCTGGGGAGGGGGGAGCTCTGGAAACACCATATATTTT
TRBV5-1	-	TRBJ1-2	-	CASSLEPNAPGDYGYTF	TGCGCCAGCAGCTTGGAACCCAATGCACCGGGGGACTATGGCTACACCTTC
TRBV28	-	TRBJ1-6	-	CASSLEGSYNSPLHF	TGTGCCAGCAGTTTGGAGGGCTCCTATAATTCACCCCTCCACTTT
TRBV18	-	TRBJ1-1	-	CASSPDSTEAFF	TGTGCCAGCTCACCCGACAGCACTGAAGCTTTCTTT
TRBV11-3	-	TRBJ2-1	-	CASSLGLGNEQFF	TGTGCCAGCAGCTTAGGGTTGGGGAATGAGCAGTTCTTC
TRBV5-1	-	TRBJ2-1	-	CASSRDPSSYNEQFF	TGCGCCAGCAGCAGGGACCCTAGCTCCTACAATGAGCAGTTCTTC
TRBV10-3	-	TRBJ2-1	TRBD1	CAISAEGQGYNEQFF	TGTGCCATCAGTGCGGAGGGACAGGGATACAATGAGCAGTTCTTC
TRBV7-2	-	TRBJ2-3	TRBD1	CASSLADRVFTDTQYF	TGTGCCAGCAGCTTGGCCGACAGGGTCTTCACAGATACGCAGTATTTT
TRBV20-1	-	TRBJ1-1	-	CSASDQGPHGGNTEAFF	TGCAGTGCTAGTGATCAGGGGCCCCATGGGGGGAACACTGAAGCTTTCTTT
TRBV24-1	-	TRBJ1-1	TRBD1	CATSGGPGGLAFF	TGTGCCACCAGTGGAGGGCCAGGGGGCCTAGCTTTCTTT
TRBV10-3	once	TRBJ2-7	-	CAISGGLARSYEQYF	TGTGCCATCAGTGGAGGGCTAGCGAGGTCCTACGAGCAGTACTTC
TRBV7-9	-	TRBJ2-5	-	CASRPGQETQYF	TGTGCCAGCAGGCCGGGGCAAGAGACCCAGTACTTC
TRBV5-1	-	TRBJ2-3	-	CASSRRGRDTQYF	TGCGCCAGCAGCCGGCGGGGCAGAGATACGCAGTATTTT